These 7 T cell receptor beta chains were all obtained from the same sample, sequenced in a study of T cells in localized non-small cell lung cancer. Clones were read by immunoSEQ multiplex PCR, and TCRdb kept only the in-frame ones, dropping some. The sample has about 17,000 clones, around 88% seen once; the top ten hold roughly 3.5%. Here the sequenced sample was peripheral blood, taken before any cancer treatment. Receptor source: a male donor aged 60 or over with stage II squamous cell lung carcinoma.

J is TRBJ2-6 and V is TRBV30, with D uncertain. V lost 3 bases and J lost 4, with 7 bases in between. The length of the CDR3 is 13 residues. Per the germline V gene, CDR1 is GTSNPN and CDR2 is SVGIG (reference sequence). The CDR3 loop is CAWRVFGANVLTF. CDR3 bases: TGTGCCTGGAGGGTCTTCGGGGCCAACGTCCTGACTTTC.

The V and J genes are TRBV27 and TRBJ1-5; no clear D gene. The germline V and J ends were trimmed by 6 bases and 0 bases, with 6 bases remaining between them. CDR1 MNHEY and CDR2 SMNVEV come from the germline V gene (reference sequence). The CDR3 spans 13 residues. CDR3 region: CASRLNSNQPQHF. The CDR3 region has the DNA TGTGCCAGCAGACTTAATAGCAATCAGCCCCAGCATTTT.

V usage is TRBV6-5 and J usage is TRBJ2-7; 7 nucleotides match TRBD1. Germline CDR1 reads MNHEY; CDR2 reads SVGAGI. V shed 2 bases, J shed 3 bases, and the junction held 7 bases outside the gene matches. The CDR3 contains 15 residues. DNA for the CDR3: TGTGCCAGCAGTTACAACCGGGACAGCTACTACGAGCAGTACTTC. Translation: CASSYNRDSYYEQYF.

The gene calls are TRBV11-1 and TRBJ1-1; possibly TRBD1 for D (6 bases). V was clipped by 9 bases and J by 5 bases, with 16 bases between them. Germline V gene lookup returns CDR1 SGHAT and CDR2 FQDESV (reference sequence). CDR3 length equals 13 residues. The CDR3 coding sequence is TGTGCCAGTGATCACAGGGCGGGAACTGAAGCTTTCTTT. It codes for CASDHRAGTEAFF.

The chain employs TRBV5-1 and TRBJ2-7; TRBD1 is a possible D gene (7 bases). CDR3 size: 15 residues. V was trimmed by 2 bases and J by 3 bases, leaving 15 bases between them. The germline V gene encodes CDR1 SGHRS and CDR2 YFSETQ. The CDR3 DNA reads TGCGCCAGCAGCTTTAACGCAGGGGGGTTCTACGAGCAGTACTTC. This sequence encodes CASSFNAGGFYEQYF.

This rearrangement joins TRBV28 to TRBJ2-7; D is possibly TRBD1 or TRBD2 (5 bases each). Germline V gene sequence: CDR1 MDHEN, CDR2 SYDVKM. Trimming took off 4 bases at V and 2 bases at J, with 15 bases between the two ends. CDR3 length equals 15 residues. As DNA, the CDR3 is TGTGCCAGCAGTTCCCCCGGGACGGGGACCTACGAGCAGTACTTC. As protein: CASSSPGTGTYEQYF.

This chain joins TRBV9 and TRBJ2-1; D remains ambiguous. CDR1 SGDLS and CDR2 YYNGEE come from the germline V gene. The V end was cut by 0 bases, the J end by 9 bases, with 7 bases between. The CDR3 consists of 12 residues. In DNA, the CDR3 is TGTGCCAGCAGCGTAGTCGGTGGTGAGCAGTTCTTC. This translates into CASSVVGGEQFF.